This T cell receptor beta chain was recorded in a study of CD4+ T cells in melanoma. A word on this clone: Its antigen is undetermined.

Points from the study as a whole: Neoantigen-specific CD4+ T cells in melanoma reportedly had diverse differentiation states.

The table came from immunoSEQ multiplex PCR; TCRdb's copy has only in-frame clones and leaves some out. The table lists tens of thousands of clones, roughly 69% of them singletons. Sequencing was carried out using tumor tissue. This clonotype was sampled from a human donor with melanoma.

In DNA form, the CDR3 reads TGTGCCAGCAGCTTGTGGACCGGGGAAGCTTTCTTT. As protein: CASSLWTGEAFF. This sequence joins TRBV5-8 and TRBJ1-1, with D hard to call. This CDR3 contains 12 residues. V was trimmed by 1 base and J by 8 bases, leaving 9 bases between them. The germline CDR1 and CDR2 sequences are SGHTS and YDEGEE.